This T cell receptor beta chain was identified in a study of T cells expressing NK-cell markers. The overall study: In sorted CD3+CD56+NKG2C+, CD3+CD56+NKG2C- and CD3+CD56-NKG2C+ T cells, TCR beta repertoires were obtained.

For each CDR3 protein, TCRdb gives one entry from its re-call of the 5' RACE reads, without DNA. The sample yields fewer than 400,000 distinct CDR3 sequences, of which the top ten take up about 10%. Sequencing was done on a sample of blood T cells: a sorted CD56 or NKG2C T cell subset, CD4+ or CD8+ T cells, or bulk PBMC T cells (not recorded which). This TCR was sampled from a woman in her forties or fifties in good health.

CDR3 protein: CSALRPGLAKTGELFF. This rearrangement joins TRBV20-1 to TRBJ2-2; absent DNA, TCRdb's TRBD2 call cannot be checked. The CDR3 totals 16 residues. The V gene's germline CDR1 is DFQATT and CDR2 SNEGSKA (reference sequence).